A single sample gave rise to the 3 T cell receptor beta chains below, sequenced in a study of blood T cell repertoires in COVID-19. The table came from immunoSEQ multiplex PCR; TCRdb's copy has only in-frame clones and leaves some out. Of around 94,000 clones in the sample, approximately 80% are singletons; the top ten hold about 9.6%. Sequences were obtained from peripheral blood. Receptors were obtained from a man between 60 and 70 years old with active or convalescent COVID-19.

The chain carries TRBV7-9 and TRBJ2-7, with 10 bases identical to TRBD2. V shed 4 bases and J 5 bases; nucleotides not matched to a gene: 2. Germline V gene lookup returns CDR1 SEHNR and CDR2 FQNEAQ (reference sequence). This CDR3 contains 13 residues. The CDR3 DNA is TGTGCCAGCAGCTATACTAGCGGGGACGAGCAGTACGTC. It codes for CASSYTSGDEQYV.

This CDR3 is CASTLDRERPEFF. CDR3 nucleotides: TGTGCCAGCACTCTGGACAGGGAACGTCCCGAATTCTTC. This sequence joins TRBV28 and TRBJ2-1; TRBD1 matches at 8 bases. The CDR3 is made up of 13 amino acids. After removal of 7 bases from V and 16 bases from J, the junction contained 15 bases not matched to a gene. Germline V lookup: CDR1 MDHEN, CDR2 SYDVKM.

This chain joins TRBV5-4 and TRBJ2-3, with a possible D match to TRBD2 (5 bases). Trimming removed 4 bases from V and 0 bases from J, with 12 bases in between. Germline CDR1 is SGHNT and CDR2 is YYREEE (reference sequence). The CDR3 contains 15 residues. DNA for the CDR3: TGTGCCAGCAGCCCTGGGCGGACTAGCACAGATACGCAGTATTTT. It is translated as CASSPGRTSTDTQYF. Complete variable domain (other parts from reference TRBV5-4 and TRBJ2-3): ETGVTQSPTHLIKTRGQQVTLRCSSQSGHNTVSWYQQALGQGPQFIFQYYREEENGRGNFPPRFSGLQFPNYSSELNVNALELDDSALYLCASSPGRTSTDTQYFGPGTRLTVL.